The clone carrying this TCR beta chain turned up a few times. The CDR3 runs to 16 residues. Germline assignment: CDR1 LGHDT and CDR2 YNNKEL (reference sequence). The V and J ends lost 1 base and 1 base respectively, with 13 bases between them. This sample is part of a study of blood T cell repertoires in COVID-19. Study-level information: Samples came from the United States, Italy and Spain, spanning acute and convalescent COVID-19. Sources were T cells, B-cell-depleted T cells, or PBMCs; the material itself was cDNA or gDNA.

In the authors' workflow: Reference gene primer amplification in the assay estimated nucleated cell counts. Profiled with immunoSEQ multiplex PCR; TCRdb holds only in-frame clones, not every one. From that table come the V and J calls and clone size; the DNA was used to work out D and trimming. The repertoire has more than 150,000 clones, roughly 86% of them found once; the top ten carry more than 0.75%. J is TRBJ1-1 and V is TRBV3-1 (or the pseudogene TRBV3-2); D is perhaps TRBD1 (6 bases). The sequencing sample was made of peripheral blood. The clonotype comes from a man aged 18 to 29 with acute or convalescent COVID-19. The CDR3 sequence: CASSQGTGYTNTEAFF. The CDR3 DNA reads as TGTGCCAGCAGCCAAGGTACAGGGTATACGAACACTGAAGCTTTCTTT.